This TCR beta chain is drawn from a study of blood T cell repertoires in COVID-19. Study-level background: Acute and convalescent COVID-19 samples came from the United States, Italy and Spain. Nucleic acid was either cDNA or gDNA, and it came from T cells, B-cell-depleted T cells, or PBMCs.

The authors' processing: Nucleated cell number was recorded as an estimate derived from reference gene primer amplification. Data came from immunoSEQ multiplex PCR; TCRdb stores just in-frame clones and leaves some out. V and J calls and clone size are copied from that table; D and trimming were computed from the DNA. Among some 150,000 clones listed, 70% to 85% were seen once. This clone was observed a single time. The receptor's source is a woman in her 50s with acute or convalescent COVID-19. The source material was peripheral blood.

The CDR3 DNA is TGTGCCAGCAGTATACCTAGCGGTGGAACCAAAAACATTCAGTACTTC. Translating it yields CASSIPSGGTKNIQYF. V is TRBV28 and J is TRBJ2-4, with 7 nucleotides matching TRBD2. In germline, CDR1 is MDHEN, CDR2 SYDVKM. J was trimmed by 2 bases and V by 5 bases; bases with no gene match: 9. The CDR3 extends over 16 amino acids.